This T cell receptor beta chain was captured in a study of OX40 agonist ivuxolimab in advanced cancers. Study as a whole: Three patients, one with hepatocellular carcinoma and two with cutaneous melanoma, responded partially. The study, taken as a whole, reports: In the 0.1 to 3.0 mg/kg range, CD4+ and CD8+ blood T cells had expanded clonally by week 6.

This clone appeared a few times. Its specificity is not known. Some clones are missing from TCRdb's copy, which holds only in-frame ones; the method was immunoSEQ multiplex PCR. The data show approximately 80,000 clones, roughly 85% seen once. Blood sampling took place at baseline, cycle 4 day 1, and cycle 7 day 1. The material sequenced was CD4+ or CD8+ T cells sorted from blood, taken in a trial of the OX40 agonist ivuxolimab. The source of this sequence is an adult with an advanced solid tumor such as melanoma, head and neck, liver or kidney cancer.

The CDR3 coding sequence is TGTGCCAGCAGTGCTTCCCCCCCCGGGAGCTCCTACGAGCAGTACTTC. This codes for CASSASPPGSSYEQYF. The rearrangement uses TRBV6-1 and TRBJ2-7; possible D gene TRBD2, 6 bases. CDR1 MNHNS and CDR2 SASEGT come from the germline V gene. V lost 4 bases and J 0 bases, leaving 16 bases between the germline ends. CDR3 length: 16 amino acids.